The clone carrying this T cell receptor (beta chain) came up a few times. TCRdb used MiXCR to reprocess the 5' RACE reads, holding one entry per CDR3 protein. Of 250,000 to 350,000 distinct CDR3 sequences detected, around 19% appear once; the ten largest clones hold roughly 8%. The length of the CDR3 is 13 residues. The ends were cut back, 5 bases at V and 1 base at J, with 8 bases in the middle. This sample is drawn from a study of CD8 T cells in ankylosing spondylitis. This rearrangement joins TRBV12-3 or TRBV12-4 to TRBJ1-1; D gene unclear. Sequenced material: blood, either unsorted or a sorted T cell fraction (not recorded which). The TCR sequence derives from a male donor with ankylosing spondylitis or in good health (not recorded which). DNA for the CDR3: TGTGCCAGCAGTCTTATAGCGAACACTGAAGCTTTCTTT. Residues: CASSLIANTEAFF.